The 8 T cell receptor beta chains reported below all come from one sample, sequenced in a study of T cell responses to AZD1222 COVID-19 vaccine. The repertoire was sequenced with immunoSEQ multiplex PCR; TCRdb's copy has only in-frame clones and lacks some. The sample yields around 200,000 clones, around nine tenths seen once. This material consisted of peripheral blood, taken on day 0 of AZD1222 vaccination. These TCRs come from an adult in good health.

The chain joins TRBV24-1 to TRBJ1-4; TRBD1 matches at 10 bases. CDR1 is KGHDR, CDR2 SFDVKD, per germline. With V trimmed by 4 bases and J by 8 bases, 9 bases remained unmatched. This CDR3 has 16 amino acids. The chain's CDR3 is CATSEGGQGKNEKLFF. The CDR3 region has the DNA TGTGCCACCAGTGAGGGGGGACAGGGGAAGAACGAAAAACTGTTTTTT.

The CDR3 coding sequence is TGTGCCATGGACGGTACGATCTCCTACGAGCAGTACTTC. Translating it yields CAMDGTISYEQYF. This chain uses TRBV3-1 (or the pseudogene TRBV3-2) with TRBJ2-7; D is ambiguous. Deletions cut 10 bases from V and 0 bases from J, with 13 bases between. CDR3 size: 13 residues. The germline CDR1 and CDR2 sequences are LGHDT and YNNKEL (reference sequence).

The J gene is TRBJ2-3, the V gene TRBV6-4; 9 positions match TRBD1. The CDR3 has 14 residues. Germline V gives CDR1 MRHNA, CDR2 SNTAGT. V shed 5 bases and J 4 bases; nucleotides not matched to a gene: 4. CDR3 coding DNA: TGTGCCAGCAGTCGGGGACAGGGCCCAGATACGCAGTATTTT. This sequence encodes CASSRGQGPDTQYF.

The rearrangement links TRBV27 to TRBJ2-1, with 10 nucleotides matching TRBD2. V was pared by 5 bases and J by 8 bases, with 12 bases of the junction left unmatched. This CDR3 spans 16 amino acids. Germline loops: CDR1 MNHEY, CDR2 SMNVEV (reference sequence). The CDR3: CASSPSPSGGAHEQFF. The CDR3 nucleotides are TGTGCCAGCAGTCCCAGCCCGAGCGGGGGGGCCCATGAGCAGTTCTTC.

The chain recombines TRBV30 with TRBJ1-2, with D possibly matching TRBD1 (5 bases). Per germline, CDR1 GTSNPN and CDR2 SVGIG (reference sequence). The CDR3 is 12 residues long. The V and J ends lost 2 bases and 7 bases respectively, with 11 bases between them. The CDR3 loop reads CAWSSGRGGYTF. The CDR3 bases are TGTGCCTGGAGTTCAGGGCGCGGTGGCTACACCTTC.

The V call is TRBV5-5, the J call TRBJ1-2; a weak D match, TRBD1 (6 bases). CDR1 is SGHKS, CDR2 YYEKEE, per germline (reference sequence). The CDR3 length is 16 residues. Trimming shortened V by 4 bases and J by 4 bases, and 20 bases separated the two germline ends. CDR3 sequence: CASSGTGGARVYGYTF. CDR3 nucleotides: TGTGCCAGCAGCGGTACCGGGGGGGCGCGGGTCTATGGCTACACCTTC.

The chain carries TRBV30 and TRBJ1-6; tentative D call: TRBD1 (5 bases). CDR1 is GTSNPN, CDR2 SVGIG, per germline (reference sequence). V was shortened by 2 bases and J by 3 bases, with 23 bases between the two germline ends. CDR3 length: 19 amino acids. CDR3 region: CAWSLEQVVGGRYNSPLHF. The CDR3 DNA sequence: TGTGCCTGGAGTTTGGAGCAGGTTGTCGGGGGTCGCTATAATTCACCCCTCCACTTT.

The chain couples TRBV7-2 to TRBJ2-5; D perhaps matches TRBD2 (5 bases). V was trimmed by 1 base and J by 6 bases, leaving 24 bases between them. This CDR3 is 18 amino acids long. In germline, CDR1 is SGHTA, CDR2 FQGNSA. This CDR3 is CASSLVATPGIQEKTQYF. The CDR3 DNA follows: TGTGCCAGCAGCTTAGTAGCGACTCCCGGGATCCAAGAAAAGACCCAGTACTTC.